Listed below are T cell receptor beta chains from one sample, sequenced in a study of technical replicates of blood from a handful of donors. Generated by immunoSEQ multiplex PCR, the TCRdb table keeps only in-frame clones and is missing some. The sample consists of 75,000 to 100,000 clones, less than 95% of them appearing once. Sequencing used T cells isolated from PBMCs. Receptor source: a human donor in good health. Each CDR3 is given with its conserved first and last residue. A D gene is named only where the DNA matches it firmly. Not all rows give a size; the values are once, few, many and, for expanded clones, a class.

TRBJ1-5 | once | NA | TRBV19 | CASRYSSNQPQHF | TGTGCCAGTAGATACAGTAGCAATCAGCCCCAGCATTTT
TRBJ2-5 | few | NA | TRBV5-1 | CASSLRRRWETQYF | TGCGCCAGCAGCTTGAGACGGCGGTGGGAGACCCAGTACTTC
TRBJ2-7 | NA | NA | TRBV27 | CASSFAGIYEQYF | TGTGCCAGCAGTTTTGCAGGGATCTACGAGCAGTACTTC
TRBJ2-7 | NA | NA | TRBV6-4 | CASSLDQGHYEQYF | TGTGCCAGCAGCCTGGACCAAGGACACTACGAGCAGTACTTC
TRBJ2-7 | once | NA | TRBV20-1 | CSASGQTEQYF | TGCAGTGCTAGTGGACAGACCGAGCAGTACTTC
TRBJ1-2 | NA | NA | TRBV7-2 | CASSPYRDTGGYTF | TGTGCCAGCAGCCCCTACAGGGATACTGGTGGCTACACCTTC
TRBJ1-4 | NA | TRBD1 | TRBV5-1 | CASSPGQGQGKLFF | TGCGCCAGCAGCCCGGGACAGGGGCAGGGAAAACTGTTTTTT
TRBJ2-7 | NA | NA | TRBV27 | CASNLDGSSYEQYF | TGTGCCAGCAACCTGGACGGGAGCTCCTACGAGCAGTACTTC
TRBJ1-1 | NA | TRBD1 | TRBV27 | CASSSPPTGGAGTEAFF | TGTGCCAGCAGTTCACCCCCAACAGGGGGCGCAGGCACTGAAGCTTTCTTT
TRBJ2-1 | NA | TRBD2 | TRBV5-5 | CASSLVAGGWAYNEQFF | TGTGCCAGCAGCTTGGTTGCGGGGGGATGGGCCTACAATGAGCAGTTCTTC
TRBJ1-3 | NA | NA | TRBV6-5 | CASSYSGAAAGNTIYF | TGTGCCAGCAGTTACTCGGGGGCCGCGGCTGGAAACACCATATATTTT
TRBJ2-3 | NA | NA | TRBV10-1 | CASSDGRSTDTQYF | TGCGCCAGCAGTGATGGGAGATCGACAGATACGCAGTATTTT
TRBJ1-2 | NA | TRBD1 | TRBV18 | CASSPRDRDLYGYTF | TGTGCCAGCTCACCAAGGGACAGGGATTTATATGGCTACACCTTC
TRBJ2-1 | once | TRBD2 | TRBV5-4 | CASSPGLAGRNEQFF | TGTGCCAGCAGCCCCGGACTAGCGGGTCGGAATGAGCAGTTCTTC
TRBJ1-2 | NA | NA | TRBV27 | CASSLSLGRLYGYTF | TGTGCCAGCAGTTTATCGTTGGGCAGGCTCTATGGCTACACCTTC
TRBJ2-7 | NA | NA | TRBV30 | CAWTDQTYEQYF | TGTGCCTGGACCGATCAGACCTACGAGCAGTACTTC
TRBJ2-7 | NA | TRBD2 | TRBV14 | CASSQYLGTSSYEQYF | TGTGCCAGCAGCCAATACCTTGGGACTAGCTCCTACGAGCAGTACTTC
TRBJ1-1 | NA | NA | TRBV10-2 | CASSEGRVVRNTEAFF | TGCGCCAGCAGTGAGGGCAGGGTCGTTCGAAACACTGAAGCTTTCTTT
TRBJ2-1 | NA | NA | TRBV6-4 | CASSDSGLEQFF | TGTGCCAGCAGTGACTCTGGGCTTGAGCAGTTCTTC
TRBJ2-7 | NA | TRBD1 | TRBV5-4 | CASSVGGVAYEQYF | TGTGCCAGCAGCGTAGGGGGCGTCGCCTACGAGCAGTACTTC
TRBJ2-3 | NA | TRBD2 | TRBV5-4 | CASSTETSGSTDTQYF | TGTGCCAGCAGCACAGAGACTAGCGGCAGCACAGATACGCAGTATTTT
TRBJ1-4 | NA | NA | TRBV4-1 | CASSQGQTGTNEKLFF | TGCGCCAGCAGCCAGGGTCAGACAGGCACTAATGAAAAACTGTTTTTT
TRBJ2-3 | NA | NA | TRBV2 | CASRPRDYTDTQYF | TGTGCCAGCAGACCCCGTGACTACACAGATACGCAGTATTTT
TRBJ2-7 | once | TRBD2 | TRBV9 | CASSAGTSGELHEQYF | TGTGCCAGCAGCGCCGGGACTAGCGGCGAGCTTCACGAGCAGTACTTC
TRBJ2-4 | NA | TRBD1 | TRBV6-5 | CASSYSPAGGLNIQYF | TGTGCCAGCAGTTACTCCCCTGCAGGGGGCCTCAACATTCAGTACTTC
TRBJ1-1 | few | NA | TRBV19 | CASSIGMNTEAFF | TGTGCCAGTAGTATCGGGATGAACACTGAAGCTTTCTTT
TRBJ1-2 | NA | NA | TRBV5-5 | CASSSRQNYGSYTF | TGTGCCAGCAGTTCTCGACAGAATTATGGAAGCTACACCTTC
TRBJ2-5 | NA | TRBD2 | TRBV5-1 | CASSRLAGRSQETQYF | TGCGCCAGCAGCAGATTAGCGGGACGCTCGCAAGAGACCCAGTACTTC
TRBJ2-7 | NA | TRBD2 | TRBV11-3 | CASSLAGGSSYEQYF | TGTGCCAGCAGCTTAGCGGGGGGAAGCTCCTACGAGCAGTACTTC
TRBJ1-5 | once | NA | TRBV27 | CASSLELGRPQHF | TGTGCCAGCAGTTTAGAACTGGGGAGGCCCCAGCATTTT
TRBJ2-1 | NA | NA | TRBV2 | CASSGVGGLEQFF | TGTGCCAGCAGTGGAGTAGGGGGTTTGGAACAGTTCTTC
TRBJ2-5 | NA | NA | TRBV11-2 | CASSWLIRQLPPQETQYF | TGTGCCAGCAGTTGGCTCATCCGACAGCTTCCCCCTCAAGAGACCCAGTACTTC
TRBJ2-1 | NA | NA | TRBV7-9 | CASSLGTDRQFF | TGTGCCAGCAGCTTAGGCACAGACAGACAGTTCTTC
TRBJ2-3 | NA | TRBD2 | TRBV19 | CASSGLLAGYTDTQYF | TGTGCCAGTAGTGGGCTCCTAGCGGGATACACAGATACGCAGTATTTT
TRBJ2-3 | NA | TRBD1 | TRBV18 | CASITPGTGYPDTQYF | TGTGCCAGCATCACTCCCGGGACAGGGTATCCAGATACGCAGTATTTT
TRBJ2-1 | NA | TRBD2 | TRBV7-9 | CASGETSGRAGNNEQFF | TGTGCCAGCGGGGAGACTAGCGGGAGGGCCGGCAACAATGAGCAGTTCTTC
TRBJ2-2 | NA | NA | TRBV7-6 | CASSLKQRANTGELFF | TGTGCCAGCAGCTTAAAGCAGCGGGCCAACACCGGGGAGCTGTTTTTT
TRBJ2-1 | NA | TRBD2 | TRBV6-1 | CASRLAGVLYNEQFF | TGTGCCAGCAGACTAGCGGGAGTGTTGTACAATGAGCAGTTCTTC
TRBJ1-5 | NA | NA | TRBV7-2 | CASSLARYQPQHF | TGTGCCAGCAGCTTAGCCCGTTATCAGCCCCAGCATTTT
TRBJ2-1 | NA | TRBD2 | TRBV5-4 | CASSLTSGANNEQFF | TGTGCCAGCAGCTTGACTAGCGGGGCCAACAATGAGCAGTTCTTC
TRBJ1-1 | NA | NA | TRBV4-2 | CASSQGANTEAFF | TGTGCCAGCAGCCAGGGGGCGAACACTGAAGCTTTCTTT
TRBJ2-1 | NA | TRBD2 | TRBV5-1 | CASSLAFSGGLSYNEQFF | TGCGCCAGCAGCTTGGCCTTTAGCGGGGGCCTCTCCTACAATGAGCAGTTCTTC
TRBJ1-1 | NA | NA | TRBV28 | CASSPYGRTEAFF | TGTGCCAGCAGCCCCTATGGGCGCACTGAAGCTTTCTTT